This T cell receptor (beta chain) was observed in a study of blood T cell repertoires in COVID-19. Participants' own reports of clinical history determined their cohort assignment. After removal of 3 bases from V and 6 bases from J, the junction contained 13 bases not matched to a gene. Germline values: CDR1 SGDLS, CDR2 YYNGEE. The CDR3 is 16 residues long. Profiling relied on immunoSEQ multiplex PCR, and the TCRdb table lists in-frame clones only, not all of them. The repertoire has some 350,000 clones, over 75% of them found once; the top ten carry about 1%. The gene calls are TRBV9 and TRBJ1-2, with 8 bases that match TRBD1. Sequences were obtained from PBMCs or T cells enriched from blood (not recorded which). This TCR was sampled from a man younger than 30 who had recovered from COVID-19. The CDR3 region is CASSAVTGQAWDGYTF. CDR3 in DNA: TGTGCCAGCAGCGCAGTAACGGGACAGGCCTGGGATGGCTACACCTTC.